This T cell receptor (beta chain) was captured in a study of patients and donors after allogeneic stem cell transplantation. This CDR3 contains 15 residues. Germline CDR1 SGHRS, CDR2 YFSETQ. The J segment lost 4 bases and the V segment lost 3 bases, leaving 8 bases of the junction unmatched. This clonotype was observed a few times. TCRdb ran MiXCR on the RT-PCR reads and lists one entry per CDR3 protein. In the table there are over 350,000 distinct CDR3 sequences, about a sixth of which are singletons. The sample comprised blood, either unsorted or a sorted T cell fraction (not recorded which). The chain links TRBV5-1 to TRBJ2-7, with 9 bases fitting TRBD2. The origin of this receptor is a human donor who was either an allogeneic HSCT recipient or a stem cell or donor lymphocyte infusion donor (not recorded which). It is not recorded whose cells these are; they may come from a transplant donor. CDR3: CASSSRGSGGYEQYF. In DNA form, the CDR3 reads TGCGCCAGCAGCTCTCGGGGTAGCGGGGGTTACGAGCAGTACTTC. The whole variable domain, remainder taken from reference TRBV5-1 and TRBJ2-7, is KAGVTQTPRYLIKTRGQQVTLSCSPISGHRSVSWYQQTPGQGLQFLFEYFSETQRNKGNFPGRFSGRQFSNSRSEMNVSTLELGDSALYLCASSSRGSGGYEQYFGPGTRLTVT.